This T cell receptor beta chain was sequenced in a study of T cell responses to AZD1222 COVID-19 vaccine. CDR3 length: 14 amino acids. Germline V gene sequence: CDR1 SGHRS, CDR2 YFSETQ. V lost 4 bases to trimming and J lost 5 bases, with 12 bases between them. Clones were sequenced by immunoSEQ multiplex PCR, and TCRdb holds only the in-frame ones, with some missing. Among fewer than 200,000 clones listed, more than 80% were seen once. Concerning this clone itself: Its target is not known.

General observations from the study: Among spike-specific TCRs, nearly half reportedly target unmutated variant regions. Regions 160-218 and 743-854 held dominance among vaccine-associated CD4 TCRs, which spanned spike. The repertoires were collected only after the peak T cell response. Seropositive status at baseline applied to only a handful of AZD1222 recipients.

This clonotype was sampled from an adult in good health. V gene TRBV5-1 combines with J gene TRBJ2-2; D is unresolved. This specimen was peripheral blood, taken on day 0 of AZD1222 vaccination. As DNA, the CDR3 is TGCGCCAGCAGCCCCTCGGGTGGTACCGGGGAGCTGTTTTTT. Protein product: CASSPSGGTGELFF.